The 6 T cell receptor beta chains in this list originate from one sample, sequenced in a study of cytotoxic CD8 clonotypes in ibrutinib-treated CLL. The data were produced by immunoSEQ multiplex PCR, yet TCRdb's version contains in-frame clones alone and is incomplete. Here the sample spans 150,000 to 200,000 clones, about 88% being singletons. The sample was PBMCs, taken at disease progression, from a patient treated with ibrutinib. These receptors came from a human donor with chronic lymphocytic leukemia.

The chain couples TRBV4-1 to TRBJ1-2, with unresolved D. This CDR3 contains 13 residues. Trimming took 4 bases from V and 1 from J, leaving 7 bases between them. Germline loops: CDR1 MGHRA, CDR2 YSYEKL. The CDR3 DNA follows: TGCGCCAGCAGCCTCGGGAGTAACTATGGCTACACCTTC. This translates into CASSLGSNYGYTF.

This chain links TRBV18 with TRBJ2-1; 8 bases fit TRBD2. CDR3 length: 15 residues. Losses at the gene ends were 2 bases for V and 7 bases for J; bases not matched to a gene: 7. CDR1 and CDR2 from the germline V gene are KGHSH and LQKENI. The CDR3 nucleotides are TGTGCCAGCTCACCAGGGAGCGGGAGTCTTAATGAGCAGTTCTTC. Its translation is CASSPGSGSLNEQFF.

The chain joins TRBV5-1 to TRBJ2-1; 9 bases agree with TRBD2. The CDR3 spans 18 residues. J was trimmed by 4 bases and V by 3 bases; bases with no gene match: 14. Per germline, CDR1 SGHRS and CDR2 YFSETQ. CDR3 coding DNA: TGCGCCAGCAGCTCCGCAATTCCCGGACTAGCGCCTTACAATGAGCAGTTCTTC. Amino acid sequence: CASSSAIPGLAPYNEQFF.

The rearrangement joins TRBV10-3 to TRBJ1-2; possible D gene TRBD1, 6 bases. The ends were cut back, 4 bases at V and 1 base at J, with 10 bases in the middle. There are 14 residues in the CDR3. Germline lookup yields CDR1 ENHRY and CDR2 SYGVKD. The CDR3 protein is CAISAEQGNYGYTF. DNA for the CDR3: TGTGCCATCAGTGCCGAACAGGGTAACTATGGCTACACCTTC.

The V gene is TRBV11-1, the J gene TRBJ1-1, with D possibly being TRBD1 (5 bases). V dropped 6 bases and J dropped 7 bases, with 21 bases sitting between them. The germline V gene encodes CDR1 SGHAT and CDR2 FQDESV (reference sequence). The CDR3 spans 15 residues. The CDR3 DNA reads TGTGCCAGCAGAATACACCGGGGCCCCGAGGGTGAAGCTTTCTTT. This codes for CASRIHRGPEGEAFF. Full variable domain (rest looked up from reference TRBV11-1 and TRBJ1-1): EAEVAQSPRYKITEKSQAVAFWCDPISGHATLYWYRQILGQGPELLVQFQDESVVDDSQLPKDRFSAERLKGVDSTLKIQPAELGDSAMYLCASRIHRGPEGEAFFGQGTRLTVV.

This clone was counted a single time. This chain connects TRBV7-8 to TRBJ1-4, with D maybe TRBD1 (5 bases). The CDR3 extends over 15 amino acids. The germline CDR1 and CDR2 sequences are SGHVS and FQNEAQ. V lost 3 bases, J lost 0 bases, and 8 bases lay in between. CDR3 nucleotide sequence: TGTGCCAGCAGCTTGGCCAGGGCAACTAATGAAAAACTGTTTTTT. Translating it yields CASSLARATNEKLFF. Filled out from reference TRBV7-8 and TRBJ1-4, the complete variable domain reads GAGVSQSPRYKVAKRGQDVALRCDPISGHVSLFWYQQALGQGPEFLTYFQNEAQLDKSGLPSDRFFAERPEGSVSTLKIQRTQQEDSAVYLCASSLARATNEKLFFGSGTQLSVL.